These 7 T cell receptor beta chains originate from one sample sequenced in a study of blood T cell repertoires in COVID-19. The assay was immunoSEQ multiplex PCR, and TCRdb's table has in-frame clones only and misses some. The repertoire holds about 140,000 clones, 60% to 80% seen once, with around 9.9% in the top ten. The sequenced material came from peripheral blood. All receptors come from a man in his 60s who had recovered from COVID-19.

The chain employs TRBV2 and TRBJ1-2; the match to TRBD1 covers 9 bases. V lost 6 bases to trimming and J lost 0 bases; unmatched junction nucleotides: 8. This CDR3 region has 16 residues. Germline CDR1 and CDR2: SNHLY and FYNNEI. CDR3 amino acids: CASSAGQGTSNYGYTF. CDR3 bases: TGTGCCAGCAGCGCTGGACAGGGGACTTCTAACTATGGCTACACCTTC.

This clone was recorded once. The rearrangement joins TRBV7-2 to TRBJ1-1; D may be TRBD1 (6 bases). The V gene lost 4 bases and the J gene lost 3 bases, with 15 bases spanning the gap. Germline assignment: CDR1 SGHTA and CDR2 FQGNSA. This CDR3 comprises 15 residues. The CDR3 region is CASSSTSRTDTEAFF. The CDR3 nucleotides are TGTGCCAGCAGCTCCACCAGTCGGACAGACACTGAAGCTTTCTTT.

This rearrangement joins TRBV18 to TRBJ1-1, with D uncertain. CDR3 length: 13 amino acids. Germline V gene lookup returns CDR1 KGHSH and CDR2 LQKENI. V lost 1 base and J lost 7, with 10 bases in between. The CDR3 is CASSPLGGLEAFF. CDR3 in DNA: TGTGCCAGCTCACCACTAGGAGGGCTTGAAGCTTTCTTT.

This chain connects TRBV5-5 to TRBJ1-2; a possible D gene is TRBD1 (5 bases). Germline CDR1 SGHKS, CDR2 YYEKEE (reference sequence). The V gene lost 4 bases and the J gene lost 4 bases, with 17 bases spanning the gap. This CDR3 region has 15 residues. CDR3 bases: TGTGCCAGCAGCCCCACAGACAGCTCTTCCTATGGCTACACCTTC. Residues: CASSPTDSSSYGYTF.

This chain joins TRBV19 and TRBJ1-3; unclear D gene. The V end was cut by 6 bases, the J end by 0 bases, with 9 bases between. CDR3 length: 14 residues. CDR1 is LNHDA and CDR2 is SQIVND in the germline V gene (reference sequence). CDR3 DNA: TGTGCCAGTAGGGTCGGGAACTCTGGAAACACCATATATTTT. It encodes CASRVGNSGNTIYF.

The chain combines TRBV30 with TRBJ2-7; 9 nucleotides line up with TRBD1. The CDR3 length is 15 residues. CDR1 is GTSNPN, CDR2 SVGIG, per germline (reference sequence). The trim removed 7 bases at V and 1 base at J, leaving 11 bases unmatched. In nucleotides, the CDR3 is TGTGCCTTATCAAACCGGGACAGGGTGTCCTACGAGCAGTACTTC. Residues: CALSNRDRVSYEQYF.

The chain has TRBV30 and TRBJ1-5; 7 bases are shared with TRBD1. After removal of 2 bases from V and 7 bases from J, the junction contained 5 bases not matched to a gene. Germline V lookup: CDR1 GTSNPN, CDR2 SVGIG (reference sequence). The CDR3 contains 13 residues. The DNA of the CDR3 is TGTGCCTGGAGTAGAGGGGGCGGACAGCCCCAGCATTTT. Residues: CAWSRGGGQPQHF.